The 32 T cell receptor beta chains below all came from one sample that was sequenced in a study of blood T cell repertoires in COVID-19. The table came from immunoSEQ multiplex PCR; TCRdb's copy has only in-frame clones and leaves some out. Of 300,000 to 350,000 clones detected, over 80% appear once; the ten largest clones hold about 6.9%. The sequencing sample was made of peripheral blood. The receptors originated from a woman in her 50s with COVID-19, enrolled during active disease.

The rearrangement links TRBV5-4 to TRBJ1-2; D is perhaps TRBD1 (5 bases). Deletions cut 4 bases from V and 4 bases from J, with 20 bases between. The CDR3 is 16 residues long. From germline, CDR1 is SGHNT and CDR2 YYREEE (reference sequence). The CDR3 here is CASSAGPQARTYGYTF. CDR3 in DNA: TGTGCCAGCAGCGCGGGGCCGCAGGCGCGTACCTATGGCTACACCTTC.

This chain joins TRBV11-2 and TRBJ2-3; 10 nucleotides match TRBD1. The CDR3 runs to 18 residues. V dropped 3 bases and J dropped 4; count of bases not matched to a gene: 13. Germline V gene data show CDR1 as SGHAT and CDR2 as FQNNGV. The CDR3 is CASSFVTFGTGDSDTQYF. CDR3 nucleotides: TGTGCCAGCAGCTTCGTTACTTTTGGGACAGGGGATTCAGATACGCAGTATTTT. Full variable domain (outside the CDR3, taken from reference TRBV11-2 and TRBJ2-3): EAGVAQSPRYKIIEKRQSVAFWCNPISGHATLYWYQQILGQGPKLLIQFQNNGVVDDSQLPKDRFSAERLKGVDSTLKIQPAKLEDSAVYLCASSFVTFGTGDSDTQYFGPGTRLTVL.

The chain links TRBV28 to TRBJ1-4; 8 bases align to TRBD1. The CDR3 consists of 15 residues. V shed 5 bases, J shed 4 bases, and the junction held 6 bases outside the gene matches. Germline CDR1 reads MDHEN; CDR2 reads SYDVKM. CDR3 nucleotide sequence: TGTGCCAGCAGTCCGGACAGGGCGGGTAATGAAAAACTGTTTTTT. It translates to CASSPDRAGNEKLFF. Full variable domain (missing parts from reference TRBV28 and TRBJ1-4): DVKVTQSSRYLVKRTGEKVFLECVQDMDHENMFWYRQDPGLGLRLIYFSYDVKMKEKGDIPEGYSVSREKKERFSLILESASTNQTSMYLCASSPDRAGNEKLFFGSGTQLSVL.

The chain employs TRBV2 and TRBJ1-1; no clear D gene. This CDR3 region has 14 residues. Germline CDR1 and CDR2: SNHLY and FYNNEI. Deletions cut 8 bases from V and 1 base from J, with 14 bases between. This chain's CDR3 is CASQPVTRNTEAFF. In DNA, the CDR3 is TGTGCCAGCCAACCGGTCACTAGGAACACTGAAGCTTTCTTT.

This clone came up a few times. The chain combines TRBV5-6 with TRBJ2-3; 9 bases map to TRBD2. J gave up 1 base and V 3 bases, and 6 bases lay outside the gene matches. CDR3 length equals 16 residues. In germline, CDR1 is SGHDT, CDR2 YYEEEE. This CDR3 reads CASSSPRTSGTDTQYF. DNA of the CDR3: TGTGCCAGCAGCTCGCCGCGGACTAGCGGCACAGATACGCAGTATTTT.

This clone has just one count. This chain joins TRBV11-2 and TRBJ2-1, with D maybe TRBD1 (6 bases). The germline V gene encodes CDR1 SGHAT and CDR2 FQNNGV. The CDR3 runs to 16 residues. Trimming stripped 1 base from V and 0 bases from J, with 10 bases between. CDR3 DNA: TGTGCCAGCAGCTTAGCCCTACAGGGCTCCTACAATGAGCAGTTCTTC. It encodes CASSLALQGSYNEQFF.

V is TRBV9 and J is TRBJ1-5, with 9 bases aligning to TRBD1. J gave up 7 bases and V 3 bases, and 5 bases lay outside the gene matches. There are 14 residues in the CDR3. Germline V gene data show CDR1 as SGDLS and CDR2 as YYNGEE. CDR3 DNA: TGTGCCAGCAGCGCGAGACAGGGGGGCCAGCCCCAGCATTTT. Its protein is CASSARQGGQPQHF.

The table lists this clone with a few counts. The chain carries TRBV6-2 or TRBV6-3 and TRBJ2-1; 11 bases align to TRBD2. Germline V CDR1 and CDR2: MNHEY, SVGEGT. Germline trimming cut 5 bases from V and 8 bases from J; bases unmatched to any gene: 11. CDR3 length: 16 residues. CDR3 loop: CASSARLAGKGHEQFF. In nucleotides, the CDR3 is TGTGCCAGCAGTGCCCGACTAGCGGGAAAGGGCCATGAGCAGTTCTTC.

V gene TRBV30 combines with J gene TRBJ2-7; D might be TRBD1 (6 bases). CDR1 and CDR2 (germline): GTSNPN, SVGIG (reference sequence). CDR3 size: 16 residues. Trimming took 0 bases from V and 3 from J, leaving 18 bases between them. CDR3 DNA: TGTGCCTGGAGTGTACGAGGCAGGGGACACTTCTACGAGCAGTACTTC. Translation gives CAWSVRGRGHFYEQYF.

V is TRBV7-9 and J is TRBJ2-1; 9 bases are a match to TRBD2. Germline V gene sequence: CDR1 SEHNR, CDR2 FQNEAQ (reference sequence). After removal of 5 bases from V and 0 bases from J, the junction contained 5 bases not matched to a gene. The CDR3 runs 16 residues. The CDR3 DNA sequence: TGTGCCAGCAGCCCTAGCGGGGTAAGCTCCTACAATGAGCAGTTCTTC. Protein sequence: CASSPSGVSSYNEQFF.

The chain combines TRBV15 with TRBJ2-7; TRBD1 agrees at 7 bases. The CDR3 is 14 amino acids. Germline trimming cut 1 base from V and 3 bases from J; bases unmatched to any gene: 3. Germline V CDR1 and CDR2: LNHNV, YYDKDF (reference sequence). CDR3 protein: CATSRVGGGYEQYF. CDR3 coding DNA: TGTGCCACCAGCAGAGTAGGGGGCGGCTACGAGCAGTACTTC.

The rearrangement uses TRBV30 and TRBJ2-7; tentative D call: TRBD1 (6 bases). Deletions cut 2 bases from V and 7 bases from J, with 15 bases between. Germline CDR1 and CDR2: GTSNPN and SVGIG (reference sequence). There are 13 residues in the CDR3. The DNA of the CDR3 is TGTGCCTGGAGTCCTGGACAGCCTAGAGAGCAGTACTTC. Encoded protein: CAWSPGQPREQYF.

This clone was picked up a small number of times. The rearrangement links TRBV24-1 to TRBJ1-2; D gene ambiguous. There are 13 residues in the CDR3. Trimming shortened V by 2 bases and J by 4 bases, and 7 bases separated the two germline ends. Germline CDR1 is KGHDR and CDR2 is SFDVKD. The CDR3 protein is CATSDWRGYGYTF. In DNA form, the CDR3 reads TGTGCCACCAGTGATTGGAGAGGCTATGGCTACACCTTC.

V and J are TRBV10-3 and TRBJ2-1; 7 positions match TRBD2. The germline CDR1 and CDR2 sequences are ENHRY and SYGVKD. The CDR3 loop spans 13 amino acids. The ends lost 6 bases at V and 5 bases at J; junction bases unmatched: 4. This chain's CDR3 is CAIRGRENNEQFF. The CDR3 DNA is TGTGCCATCAGGGGGAGGGAAAACAATGAGCAGTTCTTC.

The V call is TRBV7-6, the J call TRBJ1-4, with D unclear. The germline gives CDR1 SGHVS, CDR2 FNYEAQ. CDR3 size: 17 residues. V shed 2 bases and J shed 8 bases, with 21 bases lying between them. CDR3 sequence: CASSLSGWLEVGEKLFF. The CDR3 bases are TGTGCCAGCAGCTTAAGCGGTTGGCTTGAAGTCGGGGAAAAACTGTTTTTT.

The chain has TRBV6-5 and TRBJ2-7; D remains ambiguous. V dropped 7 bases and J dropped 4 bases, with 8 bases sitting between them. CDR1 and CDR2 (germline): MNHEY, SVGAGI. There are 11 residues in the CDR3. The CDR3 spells CASTESYEQYF. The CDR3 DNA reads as TGTGCCAGCACCGAGTCGTACGAGCAGTACTTC.

CDR3 DNA sequence: TGTGCCAGCAGGAGTTTAACTAATGAAAAACTGTTTTTT. It translates to CASRSLTNEKLFF. V gene TRBV27 combines with J gene TRBJ1-4, with D uncertain. CDR1 is MNHEY and CDR2 is SMNVEV in the germline V gene (reference sequence). V shed 6 bases and J shed 1 base, with 6 bases lying between them. This CDR3 has 13 amino acids.

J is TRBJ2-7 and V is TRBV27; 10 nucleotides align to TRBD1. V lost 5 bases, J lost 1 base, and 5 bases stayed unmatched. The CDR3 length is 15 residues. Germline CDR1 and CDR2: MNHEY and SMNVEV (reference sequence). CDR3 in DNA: TGTGCCAGCAGTAACCGGGGACAGGGGTCCTACGAGCAGTACTTC. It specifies CASSNRGQGSYEQYF.

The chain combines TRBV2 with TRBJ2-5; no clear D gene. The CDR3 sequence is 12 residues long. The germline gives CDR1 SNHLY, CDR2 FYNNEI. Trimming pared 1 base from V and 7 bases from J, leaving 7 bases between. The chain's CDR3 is CASSEGSGTQYF. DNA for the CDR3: TGTGCCAGCAGTGAAGGGAGTGGGACCCAGTACTTC.

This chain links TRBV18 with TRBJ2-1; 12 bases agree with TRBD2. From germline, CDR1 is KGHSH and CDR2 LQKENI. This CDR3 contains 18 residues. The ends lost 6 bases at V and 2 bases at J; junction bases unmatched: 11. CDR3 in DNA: TGTGCCAGCTCCACGAGACTAGCGGGAGAAGGAACCTACAATGAGCAGTTCTTC. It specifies CASSTRLAGEGTYNEQFF.

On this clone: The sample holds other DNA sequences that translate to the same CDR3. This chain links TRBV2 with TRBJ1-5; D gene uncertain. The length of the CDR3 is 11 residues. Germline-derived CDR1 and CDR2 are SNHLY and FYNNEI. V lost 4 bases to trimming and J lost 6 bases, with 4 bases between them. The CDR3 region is CASSAGQPQHF. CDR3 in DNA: TGTGCCAGCAGTGCCGGTCAGCCCCAGCATTTT.

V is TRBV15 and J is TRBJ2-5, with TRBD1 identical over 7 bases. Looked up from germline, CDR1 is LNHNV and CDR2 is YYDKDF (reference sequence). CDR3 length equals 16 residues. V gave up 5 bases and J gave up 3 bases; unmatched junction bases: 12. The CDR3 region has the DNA TGTGCCACCAGCGGGGGACAGACGACCTCCAAAGAGACCCAGTACTTC. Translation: CATSGGQTTSKETQYF.

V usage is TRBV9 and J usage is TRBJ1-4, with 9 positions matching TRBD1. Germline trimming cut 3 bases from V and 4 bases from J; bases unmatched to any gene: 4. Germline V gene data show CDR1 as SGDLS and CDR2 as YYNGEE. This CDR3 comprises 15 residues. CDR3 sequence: CASSAGQGFNEKLFF. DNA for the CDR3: TGTGCCAGCAGCGCCGGACAGGGGTTTAATGAAAAACTGTTTTTT.

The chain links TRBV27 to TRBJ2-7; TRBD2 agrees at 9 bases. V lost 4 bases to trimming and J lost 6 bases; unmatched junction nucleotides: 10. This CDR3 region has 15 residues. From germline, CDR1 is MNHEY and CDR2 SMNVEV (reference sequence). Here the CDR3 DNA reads TGTGCCAGCAGTTCGGGGGGAGCGGGAGGCCCCGAGCAGTACTTC. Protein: CASSSGGAGGPEQYF.

The CDR3 coding sequence is TGTGCCAGCAGTAAGAGACTAGCGGGAGGGCTATATACGCAGTATTTT. Translating gives CASSKRLAGGLYTQYF. The rearrangement uses TRBV2 and TRBJ2-3, with 14 bases aligning to TRBD2. With V trimmed by 5 bases and J by 7 bases, 8 bases remained unmatched. Germline CDR1 SNHLY, CDR2 FYNNEI. This CDR3 is 16 amino acids long.

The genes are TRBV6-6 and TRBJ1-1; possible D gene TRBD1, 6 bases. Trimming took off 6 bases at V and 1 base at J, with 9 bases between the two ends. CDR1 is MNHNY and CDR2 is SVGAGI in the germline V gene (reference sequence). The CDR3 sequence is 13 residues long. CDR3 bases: TGTGCCAGCAGAGTACAGGGGAACACTGAAGCTTTCTTT. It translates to CASRVQGNTEAFF.

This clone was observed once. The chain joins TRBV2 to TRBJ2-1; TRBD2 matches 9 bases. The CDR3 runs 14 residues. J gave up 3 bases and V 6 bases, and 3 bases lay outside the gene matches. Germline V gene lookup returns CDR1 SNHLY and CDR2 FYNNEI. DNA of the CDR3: TGTGCCAGCAGGGCTAGCGGGGTCTACAATGAGCAGTTCTTC. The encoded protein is CASRASGVYNEQFF.

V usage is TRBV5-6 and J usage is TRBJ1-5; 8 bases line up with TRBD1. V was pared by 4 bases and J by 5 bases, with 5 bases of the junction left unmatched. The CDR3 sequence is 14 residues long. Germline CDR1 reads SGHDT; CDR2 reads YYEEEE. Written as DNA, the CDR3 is TGTGCCAGCAGCGGAGGACAGGGATATCAGCCCCAGCATTTT. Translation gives CASSGGQGYQPQHF.

The CDR3 loop reads CASSGGWDTEAFF. CDR3 coding DNA: TGTGCCAGTAGTGGGGGGTGGGACACTGAAGCTTTCTTT. J is TRBJ1-1 and V is TRBV19; D is perhaps TRBD1 (5 bases). V dropped 5 bases and J dropped 3 bases, with 10 bases sitting between them. CDR3 size: 13 residues. The germline V gene has CDR1 LNHDA and CDR2 SQIVND (reference sequence).

The CDR3 coding sequence is TGTGCCAGCAGTTACTCTCGCGGGAGAAAGGGCGGGGAGCTGTTTTTT. It is translated as CASSYSRGRKGGELFF. The genes are TRBV6-2 or TRBV6-3 and TRBJ2-2, with TRBD2 identical over 7 bases. This CDR3 spans 16 amino acids. After removal of 0 bases from V and 7 bases from J, the junction contained 8 bases not matched to a gene. From germline, CDR1 is MNHEY and CDR2 SVGEGT.

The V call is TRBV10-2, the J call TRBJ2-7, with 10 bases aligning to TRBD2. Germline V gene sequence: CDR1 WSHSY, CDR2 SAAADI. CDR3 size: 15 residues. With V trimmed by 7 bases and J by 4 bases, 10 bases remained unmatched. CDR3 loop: CASKDSGRPQYEQYF. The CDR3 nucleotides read TGCGCCAGCAAAGATAGCGGGAGGCCCCAATACGAGCAGTACTTC.

CDR3 protein: CASSQDIVLYEQYF. Written as DNA, the CDR3 is TGTGCCAGCAGCCAAGATATAGTCCTCTACGAGCAGTACTTC. V usage is TRBV14 and J usage is TRBJ2-7; D not resolved. Germline loops: CDR1 SGHDN, CDR2 FVKESK. Trimming removed 0 bases from V and 3 bases from J, with 9 bases in between. This CDR3 contains 14 residues. Based on the CDR3 plus reference TRBV14 and TRBJ2-7, the full variable domain is EAGVTQFPSHSVIEKGQTVTLRCDPISGHDNLYWYRRVMGKEIKFLLHFVKESKQDESGMPNNRFLAERTGGTYSTLKVQPAELEDSGVYFCASSQDIVLYEQYFGPGTRLTVT.